Sequencing of this TCR beta chain was carried out in a study of blood T cell repertoires in COVID-19. Looking at the study overall: Specimens from acute and convalescent COVID-19 originated in the United States, Italy and Spain. Nucleic acid was either cDNA or gDNA, and it came from T cells, B-cell-depleted T cells, or PBMCs.

Germline values: CDR1 SGHRS, CDR2 YFSETQ. With 2 bases clipped from V and 4 bases from J, the junction kept 17 bases outside the gene matches. The CDR3 is 19 amino acids. As processed by the authors: It was from reference gene primer amplification that nucleated cell counts were estimated. Clones were sequenced by immunoSEQ multiplex PCR, and TCRdb holds only the in-frame ones, with some missing. V, J and clone size are those of that table, while D and trimming were read from the DNA. In the table there are fewer than 400,000 clones, around nine tenths of which are singletons. A single count supports this clone.

Material: peripheral blood. This chain connects TRBV5-1 to TRBJ2-1; 8 bases match TRBD1. The TCR was taken from a human donor in a cohort sampled during active COVID-19. The CDR3 protein is CASSLRGQGLAPGYNEQFF. CDR3 in DNA: TGCGCCAGCAGCTTAAGAGGACAGGGTCTAGCTCCTGGATACAATGAGCAGTTCTTC.